The text below deals with one T cell receptor beta chain. Antigen unknown. One junction end disagrees with the germline gene, perhaps due to a read error. The data derive from a study of tumor-infiltrating lymphocytes in primary liver carcinoma. Overall study results and limits: Tumor-blood pairs (like tumor-adjacent pairs) overlapped less than tumor region pairs did. Tumor specimens were characterized by a significantly higher top-250-clone fraction than blood (p = 0.039). Only about 7-24% of top clones showed up in all five tumor regions.

The germline CDR1 and CDR2 sequences are SGHAT and FQNNGV. There are 15 residues in the CDR3. Unsorted bulk tissue of about 19-31 mg yielded co-extracted RNA and DNA. Each tumor specimen held more than 80% viable tumor cells. cDNA specific to TCR beta was made from approximately 500 ng of total RNA, with a constant-region primer employed for priming. Investigators got TCR beta libraries out of three nested multiplex PCR rounds, done with slightly modified ARM-PCR. Amplification in the first two PCR rounds was performed using TRBV1-TRBV30 forward primers and a C-beta reverse primer for 9 to 11 cycles each. MiXCR was run by TCRdb on the multiplex PCR reads, yielding one entry per CDR3 protein. The table includes around 120,000 distinct CDR3 sequences, around two thirds detected once.

The TCR was taken from a woman between 55 and 75 years old with primary liver carcinoma and hepatitis B virus infection. The sample consisted of liver tumor tissue from sampling region 1. Subset given: tumor region T1, superior pole. The V call is TRBV11-2, the J call TRBJ2-6; 7 nucleotides line up with TRBD1. CDR3 nucleotides: TGTGTCAGCAGCTTAGGGGGCGCAGGGGTCAACGTCCTGAATTTC. Translating gives CVSSLGGAGVNVLNF.